The table lists the clone carrying this T cell receptor beta chain with many counts. The data originate from a study of identical twins. TCRdb fed the 5' RACE reads into MiXCR, producing one record per CDR3 protein. The repertoire holds approximately 630,000 distinct CDR3 sequences, with around 7.5% as singletons. This sample was also put to use in a study of yellow fever vaccine responses in identical twins.

The material sequenced was PBMCs. The TCR was taken from a woman younger than 30 in good health.

CDR3 in DNA: TGTGCCAGCAGCCCGTCGGAACTACAGCCCCAGCATTTT. Its protein is CASSPSELQPQHF. The rearrangement joins TRBV7-9 to TRBJ1-5; no reliable D call. Germline CDR1 reads SEHNR; CDR2 reads FQNEAQ (reference sequence). CDR3 length: 13 residues. V lost 5 bases and J 7 bases, leaving 12 bases between the germline ends.